A selection of T cell receptor beta chains follows, all from one sample in a study of regulatory and conventional T cells in breast cancer. TCRdb independently ran MiXCR on the PCR reads; one entry per CDR3 protein. The sample consists of roughly 16,000 distinct CDR3 sequences, approximately 35% of them appearing once. The sequencing input was conventional T cells from blood. These receptors were obtained from a female donor in good health. Both conserved end residues are trimmed from each CDR3. The order of the fields is J gene, V gene, CDR3 protein.

TRBJ2-7 TRBV7-9 ASSFNLAGGGSYEQY
TRBJ1-3 TRBV7-9 ASSATRQGSGNTIY
TRBJ1-1 TRBV20-1 SANQGGTEAF
TRBJ1-1 TRBV5-6 ASSSRTEAF
TRBJ2-7 TRBV5-5 ARTSGGSSYEQY
TRBJ1-1 TRBV7-9 ASSLGTGYEAF
TRBJ1-1 TRBV6-6 ASSYATGGLYTEAF
TRBJ2-7 TRBV10-1 ASSGLLAADLKEQY
TRBJ2-7 TRBV7-9 ASSLAQGPYSYEQY
TRBJ1-5 TRBV12-3/TRBV12-4 ASSPGTGYSNQPQH
TRBJ1-5 TRBV6-2/TRBV6-3 ASSTTRTGGVQPQH
TRBJ2-1 TRBV4-1 ASSPTTNFRDRGPTVYNEQS
TRBJ1-1 TRBV12-3/TRBV12-4 ASSSQYRAF
TRBJ1-5 TRBV19 ATQQGFSNQPQH
TRBJ2-2 TRBV20-1 SAPGTLNPGELF
TRBJ1-5 TRBV12-3/TRBV12-4 ASSLFATRQPQH
TRBJ1-1 TRBV20-1 SAGGHTNTEAF